This paragraph covers one T cell receptor (beta chain) sequence. Its antigen is currently unknown. Researchers took RNA transcripts and amplified the TCR beta CDR3 regions from them. An initial round of RT-PCR targeting the TCR CDR3 relied on the HTBI primer set. One entry per CDR3 protein results from TCRdb running MiXCR on the multiplex PCR reads. This table has around 600,000 distinct CDR3 sequences, about a sixth appearing once. The V end was cut by 4 bases, the J end by 4 bases, with 12 bases between. The CDR3 is 14 amino acids. The data were taken from a study of T cells in Graves' hyperthyroidism and ophthalmopathy. Study outcomes and limitations: Blood also held most thyroid clonotypes expanded beyond 0.001.

For the diagnoses, clinical symptoms, serum thyroxine and TRAb, thyroid ultrasound and orbital computed tomography were used. V is TRBV12-3 or TRBV12-4 and J is TRBJ2-3; no definite D call. The material sequenced was blood. The sequence was collected from a woman aged 25 to 39 with Graves' hyperthyroidism. This CDR3 is CASSSRESSDTQYF. The CDR3 DNA sequence: TGTGCCAGCAGTTCTCGAGAATCATCAGATACGCAGTATTTT.